What follows are 2 T cell receptor beta chains derived from one specimen sequenced in a study of a mutant IDH1 vaccine in newly diagnosed glioma (dated by TCRdb to about 2021). The time point label of this sample denotes: baseline, week 1 (first vaccination visit). In light of the paper, this sample's treatment or condition label describes: pre-vaccination baseline after standard-of-care therapy. The library relied on the immunoSEQ multiplex PCR assay. TCRdb's version of the immuneACCESS table is confined to in-frame rearrangements and falls short of the full clone set. An unresolved V gene accounts for under half of the shortfall where checked; the remainder is of unknown origin. This sample has tens of thousands of clones in its table, and 83% of those were observed once. Around 7% of the sample is taken by the ten largest. The specimen comprised PBMCs, sampled from a glioma patient treated with radiotherapy, temozolomide or both. All receptors come from a woman between 50 and 59 years old with glioma.

The V and J genes are TRBV10-3 and TRBJ1-2; D remains ambiguous. Germline V gives CDR1 ENHRY, CDR2 SYGVKD. This CDR3 has 15 amino acids. Trimming took 10 bases from V and 1 from J, leaving 19 bases between them. CDR3 nucleotides: TGTGCCACCACGTCTTCAAGAGATAGTAACTATGGCTACACCTTC. The encoded protein is CATTSSRDSNYGYTF.

The V gene is TRBV13, the J gene TRBJ2-3, with 10 bases matching TRBD2. CDR3 length equals 16 residues. Per the germline V gene, CDR1 is PRHDT and CDR2 is FYEKMQ (reference sequence). V gave up 5 bases and J gave up 3 bases; unmatched junction bases: 8. CDR3 amino acids: CASSQRDSGGTDTQYF. The CDR3 nucleotides are TGTGCCAGCAGCCAGCGTGATAGCGGGGGGACAGATACGCAGTATTTT.